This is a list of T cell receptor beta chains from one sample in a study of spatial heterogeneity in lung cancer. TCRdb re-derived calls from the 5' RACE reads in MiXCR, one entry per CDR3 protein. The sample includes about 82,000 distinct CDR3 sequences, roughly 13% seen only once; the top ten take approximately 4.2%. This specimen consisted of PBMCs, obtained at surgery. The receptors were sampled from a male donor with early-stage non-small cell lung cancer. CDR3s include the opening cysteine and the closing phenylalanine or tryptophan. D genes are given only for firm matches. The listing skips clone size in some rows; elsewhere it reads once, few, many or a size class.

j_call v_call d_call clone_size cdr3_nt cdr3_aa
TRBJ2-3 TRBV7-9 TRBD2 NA TGTGCCAGCAGCCTCGGACTAGCGGGAGGATATCGGCGGGAAGATACGCAGTATTTT CASSLGLAGGYRREDTQYF
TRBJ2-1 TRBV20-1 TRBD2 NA TGCAGTGCCTACAGACTAGCGCAAGCCTACAATGAGCAGTTCTTC CSAYRLAQAYNEQFF
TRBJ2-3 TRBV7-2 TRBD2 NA TGTGCCAGCAGCCCCCTCTTAGCGGGAGGCACAGATACGCAGTATTTT CASSPLLAGGTDTQYF
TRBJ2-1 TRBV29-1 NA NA TGCAGCGTTGAACTTGCTCCCTCCTACAATGAGCAGTTCTTC CSVELAPSYNEQFF
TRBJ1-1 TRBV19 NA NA TGTGCCAGTAGTACCTTAAGAGGAGTGAACACTGAAGCTTTCTTT CASSTLRGVNTEAFF
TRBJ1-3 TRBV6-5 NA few TGTGCCAGCACACGATCACCAACAGGGGGAAACACCATATATTTT CASTRSPTGGNTIYF
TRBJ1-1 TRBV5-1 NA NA TGCGCCAGCAGCTCTCCGCGGGAGGGCACTGAAGCTTTCTTT CASSSPREGTEAFF
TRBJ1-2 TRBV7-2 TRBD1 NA TGTGCCAGCAGCTTATCGACAGGGAATAGCTACACCTTC CASSLSTGNSYTF
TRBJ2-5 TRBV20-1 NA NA TGCAGTGCTAGAGACGAGGGGGGGGAGGAGACCCAGTACTTC CSARDEGGEETQYF
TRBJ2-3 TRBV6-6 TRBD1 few TGTGCCAGCAGTTACTCAGGGGGCCTTAGCACAGATACGCAGTATTTT CASSYSGGLSTDTQYF
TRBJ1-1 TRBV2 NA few TGTGCCAGCAGTGACAGGGGATTGAACACTGAAGCTTTCTTT CASSDRGLNTEAFF
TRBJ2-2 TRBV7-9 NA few TGTGCCAGCAGCTTTCAAACGGGGAACACCGGGGAGCTGTTTTTT CASSFQTGNTGELFF
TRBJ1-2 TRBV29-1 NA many TGCAGCGTCCAGACGACTGAATATGGCTACACCTTC CSVQTTEYGYTF
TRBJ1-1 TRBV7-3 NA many TGTGCCAGCAGCTATCGACAGTACACTGAAGCTTTCTTT CASSYRQYTEAFF
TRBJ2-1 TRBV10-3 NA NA TGTGCCATCAGTGAGGGGCAGGACTACAATGAGCAGTTCTTC CAISEGQDYNEQFF
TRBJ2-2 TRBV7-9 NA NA TGTGCCAGCAGCTTAAGGGAGAACACCGGGGAGCTGTTTTTT CASSLRENTGELFF
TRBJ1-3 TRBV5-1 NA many TGCGCCAGCAGCTTGGGAGTCTCTGGAAACACCATATATTTT CASSLGVSGNTIYF
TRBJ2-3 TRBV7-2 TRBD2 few TGTGCCAGCAGCTTACTAGCGGGAATGTCAGATACGCAGTATTTT CASSLLAGMSDTQYF
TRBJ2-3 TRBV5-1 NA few TGCGCCAGCAGTACTGACCCTCATAGCACAGATACGCAGTATTTT CASSTDPHSTDTQYF